These T cell receptor beta chains were read from a single sample in a study of T cell responses to AZD1222 COVID-19 vaccine. Profiled with immunoSEQ multiplex PCR; TCRdb holds only in-frame clones, not every one. Counted here are around 150,000 clones, more than 75% occurring once; the ten biggest clones make up 4.5% to 6.5%. The source material was peripheral blood, sampled on day 0 of AZD1222 vaccination. The receptors here all came from an adult in good health. Both conserved end residues are part of each CDR3. A D gene is named only where the DNA matches it firmly. For some rows the clone size is stated as once, few or many, or as a class when expanded; others skip it.

>NA|NA|TRBJ1-1|TRBV7-9
CASSPWDLGMNTEAFF
TGTGCCAGCAGTCCTTGGGACTTAGGGATGAACACTGAAGCTTTCTTT
>NA|NA|TRBJ2-7|TRBV11-2
CASSPIGPYSDEQYF
TGTGCCAGCAGCCCGATCGGGCCCTACTCCGACGAGCAGTACTTC
>NA|TRBD1|TRBJ1-3|TRBV6-1
CASSLGTARNTIYF
TGTGCCAGCAGTCTCGGGACAGCGAGAAACACCATATATTTT
>NA|TRBD1|TRBJ2-7|TRBV28
CASSLSGQLNYEQYF
TGTGCCAGCAGCCTCTCGGGACAGCTAAACTACGAGCAGTACTTC
>NA|NA|TRBJ1-2|TRBV28
CATPDSNYGYTF
TGTGCCACCCCGGACAGCAACTATGGCTACACCTTC
>once|TRBD2|TRBJ2-7|TRBV7-2
CASSLSAGGRSYEQYF
TGTGCCAGCAGCCTCTCCGCGGGAGGGAGGTCCTACGAGCAGTACTTC
>NA|NA|TRBJ2-1|TRBV4-3
CASSQDYRFGSYNEQFF
TGCGCCAGCAGCCAAGATTACCGGTTTGGCTCCTACAATGAGCAGTTCTTC
>NA|NA|TRBJ2-3|TRBV24-1
CATSGEPDTQYF
TGTGCCACCAGTGGGGAGCCAGATACGCAGTATTTT
>NA|TRBD2|TRBJ2-2|TRBV5-5
CASSSVAGANTGELFF
TGTGCCAGCAGCTCCGTAGCGGGAGCGAACACCGGGGAGCTGTTTTTT
>NA|TRBD2|TRBJ2-1|TRBV27
CASSWSTSLNEQFF
TGTGCCAGCAGTTGGTCGACTAGCCTCAATGAGCAGTTCTTC
>NA|NA|TRBJ2-5|TRBV11-3
CASSLLATETQYF
TGTGCCAGCAGCTTGCTAGCTACTGAGACCCAGTACTTC
>NA|NA|TRBJ1-1|TRBV11-2
CASSLWDDGPFEAFF
TGTGCCAGCAGCTTATGGGATGACGGACCCTTTGAAGCTTTCTTT
>once|NA|TRBJ1-5|TRBV7-2
CASSLAAGPYQPQHF
TGTGCCAGCAGCTTAGCTGCAGGGCCCTATCAGCCCCAGCATTTT
>NA|NA|TRBJ1-1|TRBV28
CASNPGWGLTEAFF
TGTGCCAGCAACCCCGGGTGGGGGCTCACTGAAGCTTTCTTT
>NA|TRBD1|TRBJ2-7|TRBV24-1
CATPGDSPYEQYF
TGTGCCACCCCAGGGGACAGTCCGTACGAGCAGTACTTC
>NA|NA|TRBJ2-7|TRBV4-3
CASSQGTGRPSYEQYF
TGCGCCAGCAGCCAAGGAACGGGCAGACCCTCCTACGAGCAGTACTTC
>few|TRBD1|TRBJ2-7|TRBV5-6
CASSSLYRGSYEQYF
TGTGCCAGCAGCTCGCTGTACAGGGGGTCCTACGAGCAGTACTTC
>NA|NA|TRBJ2-2|TRBV27
CASSLPSTGELFF
TGTGCCAGCAGTTTACCCTCCACCGGGGAGCTGTTTTTT
>NA|NA|TRBJ2-7|TRBV27
CASSLGGTWSSYEQYF
TGTGCCAGCAGTTTAGGTGGGACGTGGAGCTCCTACGAGCAGTACTTC
>NA|TRBD1|TRBJ1-2|TRBV6-2/TRBV6-3
CASSTSRGNDYGYTF
TGTGCCAGCAGTACATCCAGGGGGAACGACTATGGCTACACCTTC
>NA|NA|TRBJ1-4|TRBV18
CASSPLGSSAEKLFF
TGTGCCAGCTCACCCCTCGGGTCTTCGGCTGAAAAACTGTTTTTT
>NA|NA|TRBJ2-1|TRBV5-1
CASSLVGGNEQFF
TGCGCCAGCAGCTTGGTAGGGGGCAATGAGCAGTTCTTC